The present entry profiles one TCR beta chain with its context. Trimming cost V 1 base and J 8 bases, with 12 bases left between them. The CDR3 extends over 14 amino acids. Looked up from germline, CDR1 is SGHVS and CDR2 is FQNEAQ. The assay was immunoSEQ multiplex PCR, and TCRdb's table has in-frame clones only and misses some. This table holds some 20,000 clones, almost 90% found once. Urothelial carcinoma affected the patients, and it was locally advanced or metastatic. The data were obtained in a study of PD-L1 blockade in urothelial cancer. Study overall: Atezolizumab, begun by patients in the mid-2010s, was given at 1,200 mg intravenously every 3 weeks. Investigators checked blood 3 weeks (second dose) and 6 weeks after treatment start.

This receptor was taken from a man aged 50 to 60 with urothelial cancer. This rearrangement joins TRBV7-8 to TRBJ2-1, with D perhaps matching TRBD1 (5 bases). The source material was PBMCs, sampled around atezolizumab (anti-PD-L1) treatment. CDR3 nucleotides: TGTGCCAGCAGCTTAGTCTCCTGGGGCTATGAGCAGTTCTTC. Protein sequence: CASSLVSWGYEQFF.